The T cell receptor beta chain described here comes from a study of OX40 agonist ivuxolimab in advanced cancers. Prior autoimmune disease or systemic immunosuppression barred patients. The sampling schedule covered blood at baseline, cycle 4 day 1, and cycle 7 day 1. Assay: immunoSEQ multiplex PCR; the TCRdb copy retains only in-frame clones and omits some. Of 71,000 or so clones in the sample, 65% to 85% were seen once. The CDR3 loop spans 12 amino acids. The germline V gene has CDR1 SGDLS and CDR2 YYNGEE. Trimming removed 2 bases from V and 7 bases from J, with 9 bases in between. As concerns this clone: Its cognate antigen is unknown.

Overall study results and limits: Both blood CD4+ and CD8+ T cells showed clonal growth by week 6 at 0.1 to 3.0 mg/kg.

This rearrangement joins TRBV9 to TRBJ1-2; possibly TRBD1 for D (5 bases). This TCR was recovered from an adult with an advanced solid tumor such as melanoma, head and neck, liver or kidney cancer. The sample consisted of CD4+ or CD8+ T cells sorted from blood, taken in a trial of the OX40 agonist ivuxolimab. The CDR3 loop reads CASSVLGGGYTF. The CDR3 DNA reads TGTGCCAGCAGCGTTTTGGGGGGTGGCTACACCTTC.